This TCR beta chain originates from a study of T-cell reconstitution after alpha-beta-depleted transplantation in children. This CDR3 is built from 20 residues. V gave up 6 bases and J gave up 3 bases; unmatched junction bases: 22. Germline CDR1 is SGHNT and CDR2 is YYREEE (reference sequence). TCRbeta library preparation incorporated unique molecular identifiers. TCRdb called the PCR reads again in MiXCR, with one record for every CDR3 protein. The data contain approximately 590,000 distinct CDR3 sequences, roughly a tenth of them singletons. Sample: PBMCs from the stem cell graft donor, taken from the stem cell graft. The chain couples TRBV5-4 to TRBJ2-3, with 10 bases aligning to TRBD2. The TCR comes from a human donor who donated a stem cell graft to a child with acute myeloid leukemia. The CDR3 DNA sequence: TGTGCCAGCACCTCCGGGGGGCTAGCGGGAGCCCTCGTAGGGACAGATACGCAGTATTTT. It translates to CASTSGGLAGALVGTDTQYF.